Presented here are 14 T cell receptor beta chains from one specimen sequenced in a study of cytomegalovirus exposure and HLA in healthy donors. The primer mix had 60 Vbeta and 13 Jbeta primers. Generated by immunoSEQ multiplex PCR, the TCRdb table keeps only in-frame clones and is missing some. The repertoire holds around 100,000 clones, with less than 80% as singletons. The sequencing sample was made of PBMCs. The receptors here all came from a middle-aged woman in good health and CMV-seronegative.

The chain couples TRBV21-1 to TRBJ2-7; the table gives TRBD1 as D, unverified against the DNA. TRBV21-1 is termed a pseudogene. The CDR3 runs to 15 residues. The CDR3 region is CASSKATGSSYEQYF. The DNA of the CDR3 is TGTGCCAGCAGCAAAGCGACAGGGAGCTCCTACGAGCAGTACTTC.

Concerning this clone: A junction boundary mismatches the germline segment, possibly from a read error. The chain carries TRBV27 and TRBJ2-3, with 7 nucleotides matching TRBD1. The CDR3 has 12 residues. The V gene's germline CDR1 is MNHEY and CDR2 SMNVEV (reference sequence). In DNA, the CDR3 is TGTGCCGGCAGCCCACAGGGGGATACGCAGTATTTT. This codes for CAGSPQGDTQYF.

This chain connects TRBV5-8 to TRBJ1-6; tentative D call: TRBD1 (6 bases). V was cut by 7 bases and J by 0 bases, with 20 bases left in between. Germline V gene lookup returns CDR1 SGHTS and CDR2 YDEGEE. There are 18 residues in the CDR3. CDR3 bases: TGTGCCAGCGGACCGGGACACGTGTCTACCTCCTATAATTCACCCCTCCACTTT. It specifies CASGPGHVSTSYNSPLHF.

This chain connects TRBV9 to TRBJ2-5; TRBD2 matches at 9 bases. CDR3 size: 16 residues. The V gene's germline CDR1 is SGDLS and CDR2 YYNGEE. The V gene end was trimmed by 3 bases and the J gene end by 1 base; junction bases not matched to a gene: 7. CDR3 sequence: CASSGSGSALQETQYF. The CDR3 nucleotides read TGTGCCAGCAGCGGTAGCGGGAGTGCCCTCCAAGAGACCCAGTACTTC.

The rearrangement uses TRBV4-2 and TRBJ2-1, with 14 bases identical to TRBD2. This CDR3 is built from 15 residues. The germline V gene has CDR1 LGHNA and CDR2 YNFKEQ. Losses at the gene ends were 6 bases for V and 9 bases for J; bases not matched to a gene: 7. CDR3 sequence reads: CASSSPTSGRGEQFF. The CDR3 DNA sequence: TGTGCCAGCAGTTCCCCGACTAGCGGGAGGGGTGAGCAGTTCTTC.

This chain uses TRBV10-2 with TRBJ2-3; D is possibly TRBD1 (5 bases). The CDR3 runs to 17 residues. V lost 5 bases and J 0 bases, leaving 18 bases between the germline ends. CDR1 is WSHSY and CDR2 is SAAADI in the germline V gene. The CDR3 reads CASSIPHLGDSTDTQYF. The CDR3 DNA follows: TGCGCCAGCAGTATCCCTCATCTAGGGGATAGCACAGATACGCAGTATTTT.

V and J are TRBV29-1 and TRBJ1-1, with a tentative D call TRBD1 (6 bases). The CDR3 spans 14 residues. Looked up from germline, CDR1 is SQVTM and CDR2 is ANQGSEA. V dropped 2 bases and J dropped 4 bases, with 14 bases sitting between them. The CDR3 protein is CSVEMTGTATEAFF. The CDR3 DNA follows: TGCAGCGTTGAAATGACAGGTACGGCCACTGAAGCTTTCTTT.

The chain joins TRBV5-1 to TRBJ1-4; D is unresolved. Deletions cut 0 bases from V and 4 bases from J, with 10 bases between. The CDR3 runs to 15 residues. Germline CDR1 is SGHRS and CDR2 is YFSETQ. CDR3 sequence reads: CASSLEQSRNEKLFF. The CDR3 DNA is TGCGCCAGCAGCTTGGAACAGTCGCGTAATGAAAAACTGTTTTTT. The whole variable domain, remainder taken from reference TRBV5-1 and TRBJ1-4, is KAGVTQTPRYLIKTRGQQVTLSCSPISGHRSVSWYQQTPGQGLQFLFEYFSETQRNKGNFPGRFSGRQFSNSRSEMNVSTLELGDSALYLCASSLEQSRNEKLFFGSGTQLSVL.

V usage is TRBV11-3 and J usage is TRBJ2-3, with D perhaps matching TRBD1 (6 bases). V dropped 3 bases and J dropped 4 bases, with 20 bases sitting between them. The CDR3 consists of 17 residues. Germline values: CDR1 SGHNT, CDR2 YENEEA. CDR3 nucleotide sequence: TGTGCCAGCAGCTTCGCTTGGGGGCAGGGGTCATCAGATACGCAGTATTTT. Its protein is CASSFAWGQGSSDTQYF.

The chain recombines TRBV9 with TRBJ2-3, with 8 positions matching TRBD2. This CDR3 region has 16 residues. Germline values: CDR1 SGDLS, CDR2 YYNGEE. V was clipped by 0 bases and J by 6 bases; unmatched bases: 9. The CDR3 DNA reads TGTGCCAGCAGCGTAGGTGGCGGGGGGTCGCTCGATACGCAGTATTTT. It is translated as CASSVGGGGSLDTQYF.

The chain recombines TRBV7-2 with TRBJ2-1, with 7 bases identical to TRBD2. Germline loops: CDR1 SGHTA, CDR2 FQGNSA. The CDR3 totals 13 residues. Trimming at V came to 1 base and at J to 6 bases, leaving 0 bases not matched to a gene. CDR3 bases: TGTGCCAGCAGCTTAGGACTAGCCAATGAGCAGTTCTTC. Encoded protein: CASSLGLANEQFF. Filled out from reference TRBV7-2 and TRBJ2-1, the complete variable domain reads GAGVSQSPSNKVTEKGKDVELRCDPISGHTALYWYRQSLGQGLEFLIYFQGNSAPDKSGLPSDRFSAERTGGSVSTLTIQRTQQEDSAVYLCASSLGLANEQFFGPGTRLTVL.

The chain carries TRBV7-9 and TRBJ2-3; 7 bases line up with TRBD2. Germline values: CDR1 SEHNR, CDR2 FQNEAQ (reference sequence). V shed 0 bases and J 2 bases; nucleotides not matched to a gene: 5. This CDR3 has 16 residues. The CDR3 DNA follows: TGTGCCAGCAGCTTAGCTGCGGGAGCGCACACAGATACGCAGTATTTT. Its protein product is CASSLAAGAHTDTQYF. Full variable domain (missing parts from reference TRBV7-9 and TRBJ2-3): DTGVSQNPRHKITKRGQNVTFRCDPISEHNRLYWYRQTLGQGPEFLTYFQNEAQLEKSRLLSDRFSAERPKGSFSTLEIQRTEQGDSAMYLCASSLAAGAHTDTQYFGPGTRLTVL.

This clone showed up just once. The chain recombines TRBV19 with TRBJ1-5, with D possibly TRBD1 on 6 matching bases. Germline loops: CDR1 LNHDA, CDR2 SQIVND (reference sequence). Trimming removed 2 bases at V and 4 bases at J, with 12 bases between. CDR3 length equals 15 residues. The CDR3 sequence: CASSITEQGNQPQHF. The CDR3 DNA follows: TGTGCCAGTAGTATAACCGAACAGGGTAATCAGCCCCAGCATTTT.

J is TRBJ2-5 and V is TRBV10-1; 8 bases map to TRBD2. The CDR3 loop spans 18 amino acids. V was pared by 8 bases and J by 3 bases, with 20 bases of the junction left unmatched. Germline assignment: CDR1 WNHNN and CDR2 SYGVQD (reference sequence). CDR3 nucleotides: TGCGCCAGCCGCCGGGGGGGAAGTAGCGGGAAGACTGAAGAGACCCAGTACTTC. It specifies CASRRGGSSGKTEETQYF.